The clone carrying this T cell receptor (beta chain) has ten or more counts. Its antigen is not known. Hyperthyroidism of Graves' type that showed no ophthalmopathy progression within 18 months was stable. This sample was taken from a study of T cells in Graves' hyperthyroidism and ophthalmopathy. Across the whole study: Once the initial diagnosis was made, peripheral blood was obtained before any treatment. Study results and limitations: Blood also showed most of the thyroid clonotypes that were expanded above 0.001.

Amplification of TCR beta CDR3 regions was performed using RNA transcripts as template. First-round RT-PCR with HTBI primers amplified the TCR CDR3 region. One entry per CDR3 protein, called by TCRdb with MiXCR from the multiplex PCR reads. The sample lists over 300,000 distinct CDR3 sequences; about 14% were seen once. Sequenced input: blood. This sequence originates from a woman aged 55-75 years with Graves' hyperthyroidism.

This CDR3 reads CASSQDRTSRETQYF. The DNA of the CDR3 is TGTGCCAGCAGCCAAGATAGGACTAGCAGGGAGACCCAGTACTTC. V is TRBV3-1 and J is TRBJ2-5, with TRBD2 matching 8 bases. Germline V gene sequence: CDR1 LGHDT, CDR2 YNNKEL (reference sequence). V trimming: 0 bases; J trimming: 5 bases; junction bases outside the gene matches: 5. The CDR3 spans 15 residues.